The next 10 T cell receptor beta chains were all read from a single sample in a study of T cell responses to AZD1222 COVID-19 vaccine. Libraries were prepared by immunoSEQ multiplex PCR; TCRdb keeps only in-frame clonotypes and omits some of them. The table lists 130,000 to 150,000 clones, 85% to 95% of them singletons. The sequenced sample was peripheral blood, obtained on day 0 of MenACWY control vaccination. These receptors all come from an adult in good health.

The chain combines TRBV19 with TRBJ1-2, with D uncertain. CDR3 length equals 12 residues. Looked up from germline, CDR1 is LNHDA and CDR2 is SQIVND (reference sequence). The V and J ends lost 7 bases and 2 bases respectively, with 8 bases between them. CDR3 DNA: TGTGCCAGTACTGCAGAGAACTATGGCTACACCTTC. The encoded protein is CASTAENYGYTF.

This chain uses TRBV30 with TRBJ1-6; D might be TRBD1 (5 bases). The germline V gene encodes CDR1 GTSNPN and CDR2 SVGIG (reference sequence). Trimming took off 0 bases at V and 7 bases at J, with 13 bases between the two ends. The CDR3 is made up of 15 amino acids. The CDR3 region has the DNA TGTGCCTGGAGTGTAGGGGCAGGGTGGAATTCACCCCTCCACTTT. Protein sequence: CAWSVGAGWNSPLHF.

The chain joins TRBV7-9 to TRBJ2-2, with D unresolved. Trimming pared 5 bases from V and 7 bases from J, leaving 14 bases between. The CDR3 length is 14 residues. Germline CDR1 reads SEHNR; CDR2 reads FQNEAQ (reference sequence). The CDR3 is CASSPGSRLGELFF. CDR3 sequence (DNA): TGTGCCAGCAGCCCCGGTTCCCGCCTCGGGGAGCTGTTTTTT.

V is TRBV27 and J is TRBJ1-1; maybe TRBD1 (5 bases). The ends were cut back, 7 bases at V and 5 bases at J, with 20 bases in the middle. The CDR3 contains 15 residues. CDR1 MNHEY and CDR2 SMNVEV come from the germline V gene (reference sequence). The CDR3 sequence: CASTPAEGWKTEAFF. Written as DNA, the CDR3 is TGTGCCAGCACCCCGGCAGAGGGGTGGAAGACTGAAGCTTTCTTT.

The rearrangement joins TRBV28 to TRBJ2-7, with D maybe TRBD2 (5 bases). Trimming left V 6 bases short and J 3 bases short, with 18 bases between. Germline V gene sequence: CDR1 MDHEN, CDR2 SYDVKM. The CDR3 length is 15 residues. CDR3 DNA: TGTGCCAGCAGGAGGGTAATAGCCACCCACTACGAGCAGTACTTC. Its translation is CASRRVIATHYEQYF. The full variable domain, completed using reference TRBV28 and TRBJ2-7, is DVKVTQSSRYLVKRTGEKVFLECVQDMDHENMFWYRQDPGLGLRLIYFSYDVKMKEKGDIPEGYSVSREKKERFSLILESASTNQTSMYLCASRRVIATHYEQYFGPGTRLTVT.

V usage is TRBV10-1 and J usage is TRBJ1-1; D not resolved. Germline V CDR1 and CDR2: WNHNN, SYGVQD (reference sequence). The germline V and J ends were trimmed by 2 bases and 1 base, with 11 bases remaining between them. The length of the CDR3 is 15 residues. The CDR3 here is CASSESADPNTEAFF. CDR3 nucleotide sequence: TGCGCCAGCAGTGAGAGTGCAGACCCGAACACTGAAGCTTTCTTT.

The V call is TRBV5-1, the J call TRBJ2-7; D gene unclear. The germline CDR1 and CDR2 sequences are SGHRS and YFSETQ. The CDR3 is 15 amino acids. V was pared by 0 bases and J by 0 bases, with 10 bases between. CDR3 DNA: TGCGCCAGCAGCTTGGGTTTAGGTATCTCCTACGAGCAGTACTTC. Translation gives CASSLGLGISYEQYF. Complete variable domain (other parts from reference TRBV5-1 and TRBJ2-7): KAGVTQTPRYLIKTRGQQVTLSCSPISGHRSVSWYQQTPGQGLQFLFEYFSETQRNKGNFPGRFSGRQFSNSRSEMNVSTLELGDSALYLCASSLGLGISYEQYFGPGTRLTVT.

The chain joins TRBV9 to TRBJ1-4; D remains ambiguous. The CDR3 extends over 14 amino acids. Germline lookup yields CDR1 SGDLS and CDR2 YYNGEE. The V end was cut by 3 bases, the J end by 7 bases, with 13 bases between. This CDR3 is CASSDTPVGEKLFF. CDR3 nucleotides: TGTGCCAGCAGCGATACACCGGTCGGTGAAAAACTGTTTTTT.

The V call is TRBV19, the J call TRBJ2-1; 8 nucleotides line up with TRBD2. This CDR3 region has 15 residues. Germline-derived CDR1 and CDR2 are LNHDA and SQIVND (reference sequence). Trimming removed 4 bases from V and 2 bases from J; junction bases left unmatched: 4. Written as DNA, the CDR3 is TGTGCCAGTAGTACCCGAGCGGGAGCCTACAATGAGCAGTTCTTC. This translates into CASSTRAGAYNEQFF.

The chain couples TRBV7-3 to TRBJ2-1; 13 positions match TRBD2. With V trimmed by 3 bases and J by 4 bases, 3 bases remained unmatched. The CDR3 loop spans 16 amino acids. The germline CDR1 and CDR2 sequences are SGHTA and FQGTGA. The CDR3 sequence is CASSFSTSGGYNEQFF. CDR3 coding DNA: TGTGCCAGCAGCTTCTCGACTAGCGGGGGGTACAATGAGCAGTTCTTC.